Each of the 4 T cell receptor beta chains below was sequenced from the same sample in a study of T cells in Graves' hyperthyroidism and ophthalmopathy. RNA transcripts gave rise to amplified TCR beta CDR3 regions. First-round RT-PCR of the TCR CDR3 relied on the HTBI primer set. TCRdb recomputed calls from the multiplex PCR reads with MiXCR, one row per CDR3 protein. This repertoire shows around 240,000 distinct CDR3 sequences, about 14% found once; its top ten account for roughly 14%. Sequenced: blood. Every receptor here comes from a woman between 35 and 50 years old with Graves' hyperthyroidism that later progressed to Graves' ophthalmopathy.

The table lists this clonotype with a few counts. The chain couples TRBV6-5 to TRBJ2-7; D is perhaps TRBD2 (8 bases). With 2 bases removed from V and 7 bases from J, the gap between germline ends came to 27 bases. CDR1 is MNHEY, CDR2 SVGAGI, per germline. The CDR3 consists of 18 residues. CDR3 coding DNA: TGTGCCAGCAGTTACGATATAGCAGGGGGGACTAGGAAATGGGAGCAGTACTTC. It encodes CASSYDIAGGTRKWEQYF.

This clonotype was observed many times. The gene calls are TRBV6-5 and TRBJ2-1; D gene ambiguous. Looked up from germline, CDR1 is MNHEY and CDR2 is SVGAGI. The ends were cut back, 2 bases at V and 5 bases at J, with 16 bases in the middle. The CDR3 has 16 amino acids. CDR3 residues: CASSYDLWVANNEQFF. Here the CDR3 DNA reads TGTGCCAGCAGTTACGATCTGTGGGTCGCCAACAATGAGCAGTTCTTC.

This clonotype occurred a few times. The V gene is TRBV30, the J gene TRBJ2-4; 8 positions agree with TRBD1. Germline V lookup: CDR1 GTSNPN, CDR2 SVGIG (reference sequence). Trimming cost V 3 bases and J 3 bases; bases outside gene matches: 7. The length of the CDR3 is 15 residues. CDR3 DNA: TGTGCCTGGAGCCAGGGGGCTCCGGTCAAAAACATTCAGTACTTC. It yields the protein CAWSQGAPVKNIQYF. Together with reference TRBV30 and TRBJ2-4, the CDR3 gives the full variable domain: SQTIHQWPATLVQPVGSPLSLECTVEGTSNPNLYWYRQAAGRGLQLLFYSVGIGQISSEVPQNLSASRPQDRQFILSSKKLLLSDSGFYLCAWSQGAPVKNIQYFGAGTRLSVL.

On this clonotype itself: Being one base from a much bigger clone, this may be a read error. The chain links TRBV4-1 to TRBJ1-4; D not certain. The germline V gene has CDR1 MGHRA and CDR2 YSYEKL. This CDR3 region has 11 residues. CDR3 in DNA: TGCGCCAGCAGGGGGAGAGAAAATCTGTTTTTT. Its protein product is CASRGRENLFF.